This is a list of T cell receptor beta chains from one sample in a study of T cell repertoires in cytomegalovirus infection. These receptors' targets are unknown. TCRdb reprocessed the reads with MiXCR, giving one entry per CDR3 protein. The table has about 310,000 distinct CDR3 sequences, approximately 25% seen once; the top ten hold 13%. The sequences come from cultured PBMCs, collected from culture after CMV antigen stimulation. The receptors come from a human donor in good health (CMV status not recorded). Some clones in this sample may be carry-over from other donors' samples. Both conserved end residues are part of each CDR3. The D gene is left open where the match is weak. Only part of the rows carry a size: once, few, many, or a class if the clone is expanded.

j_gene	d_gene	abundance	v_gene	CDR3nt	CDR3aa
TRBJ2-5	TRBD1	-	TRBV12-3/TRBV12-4	TGTGCCAGCAGTCCCCGGCGCAGGGGGGAGACCCAGTACTTC	CASSPRRRGETQYF
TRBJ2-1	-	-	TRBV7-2	TGTGCCAGCAGCCGTGGGACACAGGGGGGGGGTGAGCAGTTCTTC	CASSRGTQGGGEQFF
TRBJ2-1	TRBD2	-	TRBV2	TGTGCCAGCATCAGGACTAGCGGGAGGTCTAATGAGCAGTTCTTC	CASIRTSGRSNEQFF
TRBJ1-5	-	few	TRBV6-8	TGTGCCAGCAGACCCACAGGCGGCCCTAATCAGCCCCAGCATTTT	CASRPTGGPNQPQHF
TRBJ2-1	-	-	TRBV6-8	TGTGCCAGCAGCCCGGCAGGGCCTTACAATGAGCAGTTCTTC	CASSPAGPYNEQFF
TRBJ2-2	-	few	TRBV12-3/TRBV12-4	TGTGCCAGCAGTTTGAACAGCGCGAACACCGGGGAGCTGTTTTTT	CASSLNSANTGELFF
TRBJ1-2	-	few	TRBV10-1	TGCGCCAGCAGTGAGGCGTCCCGGGACGGACTTATAAGAGGCTACACCTTC	CASSEASRDGLIRGYTF
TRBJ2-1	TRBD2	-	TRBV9	TGTACCAGCAGCCCCTTGGGTAGCGGGAGGCCGCAGAGCTCCTACAATGAGCAGTTCTTC	CTSSPLGSGRPQSSYNEQFF
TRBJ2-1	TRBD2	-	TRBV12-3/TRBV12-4	TGTGCCAGCAGTTTTGTAGGACTAGCGCCGTACAATGAGCAGTTCTTC	CASSFVGLAPYNEQFF
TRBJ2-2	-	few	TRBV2	TGTGCCAGCAGTGCGTTCGGGATGAACACCGGGGAGCTGTTTTTT	CASSAFGMNTGELFF
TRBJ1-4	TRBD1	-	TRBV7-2	TGTGCCAGCAGCCAGGGGGGTGGGGGGGATGAAAAACTGTTTTTT	CASSQGGGGDEKLFF
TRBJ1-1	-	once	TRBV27	TGTGCCAGCAGTCCCCTGGGCAAAATGAACACTGAAGCTTTCTTT	CASSPLGKMNTEAFF
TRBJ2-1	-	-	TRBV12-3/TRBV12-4	TGTGCCAGCAGGCCACTGGGGGGTACCTACAATGAGCAGTTCTTC	CASRPLGGTYNEQFF
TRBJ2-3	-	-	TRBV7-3	TGTGCCAGCAGCTTCAAGGACTACACAGATACGCAGTATTTT	CASSFKDYTDTQYF
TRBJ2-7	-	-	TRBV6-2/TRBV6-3	TGTGCCAGCAGTTACTCAGGGAGACGATACGAGCAGTACTTC	CASSYSGRRYEQYF
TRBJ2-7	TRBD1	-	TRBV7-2	TGTGCCAGCAGCCCGGGACAGGGCGAGCAGTACTTC	CASSPGQGEQYF
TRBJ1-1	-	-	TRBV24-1	TGTGCCACCAGTGCTCCCGGAGAGAACACTGAAGCTTTCTTT	CATSAPGENTEAFF
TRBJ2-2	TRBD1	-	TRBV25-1	TGTGCCAGCAGTGGAAGGACAGGCCCCGGGGAGCTGTTTTTT	CASSGRTGPGELFF
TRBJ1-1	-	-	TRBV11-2	TGTGCCAGCAGCTTAGTCGGCCGAAACGCTGAAGCTTTCTTT	CASSLVGRNAEAFF
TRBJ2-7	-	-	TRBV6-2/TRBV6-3	TGTGCCAGCAGGATTGACGGACCCTCCTACGAGCAGTACTTC	CASRIDGPSYEQYF
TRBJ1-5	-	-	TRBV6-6	TGTGCCAGCAGTTACCTTGCAGGAGGCAATCAGCCCCAGCATTTT	CASSYLAGGNQPQHF
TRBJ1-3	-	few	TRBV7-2	TGTGCCAGCAGCTTAAAAGGCCTGCCGGCTGGAAACACCATATATTTT	CASSLKGLPAGNTIYF
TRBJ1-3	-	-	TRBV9	TGTGCCAGCGGTCCAACAGGATACGGAAACACCATATATTTT	CASGPTGYGNTIYF
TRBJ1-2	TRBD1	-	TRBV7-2	TGTGCCAGCAGCAAACAGGGGGCGCGCATAGAATATGGCTACACCTTC	CASSKQGARIEYGYTF
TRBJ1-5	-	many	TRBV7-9	TGTGCCAGCAGCTCGGGGGATCAGCCCCAGCATTTT	CASSSGDQPQHF
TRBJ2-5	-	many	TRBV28	TGTGCCAGCAGCCTCACACACCGACCCCAAGAGACCCAGTACTTC	CASSLTHRPQETQYF
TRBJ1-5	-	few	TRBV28	TGTGCCAGCAGTTCTATTGCCCGATGGGGCGCATGGAATCAGCCCCAGCATTTT	CASSSIARWGAWNQPQHF
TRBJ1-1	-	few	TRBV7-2	TGTGCCAGCAGCCCCTTTTCTGGGGTCAAAAACACTGAAGCTTTCTTT	CASSPFSGVKNTEAFF
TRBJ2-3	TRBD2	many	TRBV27	TGTGCCAGCAGCTTGGGGACTAGCGGGACAGATACGCAGTATTTT	CASSLGTSGTDTQYF
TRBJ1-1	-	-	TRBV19	TGTGCCAGTAGTATCTCTCTAAACACTGAAGCTTTCTTT	CASSISLNTEAFF
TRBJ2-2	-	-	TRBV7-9	TGTGCCAGCAGCCCGGACAACACCGGGGAGCTGTTTTTT	CASSPDNTGELFF
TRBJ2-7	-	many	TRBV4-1	TGCGCCAGCAGCCAAGGCTACGCCTTCTACGAGCAGTACTTC	CASSQGYAFYEQYF
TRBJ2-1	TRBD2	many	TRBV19	TGTGCCAGTAGTATTCACAGCGGGAAGACCTACAATGAGCAGTTCTTC	CASSIHSGKTYNEQFF
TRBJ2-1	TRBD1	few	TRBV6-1	TGTGCCAGCAGTAACCCAGAAACCGGGACAGGGCGTCACAATGAGCAGTTCTTC	CASSNPETGTGRHNEQFF
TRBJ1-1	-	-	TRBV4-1	TGCGCCAGCAGCCATCCTAGTGGAGGGGGCACTGAAGCTTTCTTT	CASSHPSGGGTEAFF
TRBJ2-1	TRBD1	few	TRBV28	TGTGCCAGCCTCGGACAGGGGATCAATGAGCAGTTCTTC	CASLGQGINEQFF
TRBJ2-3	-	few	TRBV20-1	TGCAGTGCTAGAAACCGGGTGACAGATACGCAGTATTTT	CSARNRVTDTQYF
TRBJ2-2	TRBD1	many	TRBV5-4	TGTGCCAGTACCGGGACAGGGGGTGAATGGAACACCGGGGAGCTGTTTTTT	CASTGTGGEWNTGELFF
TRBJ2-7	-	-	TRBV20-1	TGCAGTGCTAGACCCGGGATCGCCTACGAGCAGTACTTC	CSARPGIAYEQYF
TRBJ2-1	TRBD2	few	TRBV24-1	TGTGCCACCAGTGAGCCGACTAGCGGGAGAGGGGATGAGCAGTTCTTC	CATSEPTSGRGDEQFF
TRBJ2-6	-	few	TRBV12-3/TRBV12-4	TGTGCCAGCAGGATTCCCCTCGGGCTAGCTATTTTTTCTGGGGCCAACGTCCTGACTTTC	CASRIPLGLAIFSGANVLTF
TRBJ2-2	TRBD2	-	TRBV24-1	TGTGCCACCAGTGACGGACTAGCGGGAGGGTTGCGGAACACCGGGGAGCTGTTTTTT	CATSDGLAGGLRNTGELFF
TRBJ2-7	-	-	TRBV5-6	TGTGCCAGCAGCTTGAAGGGATGGGAGCAGTACTTC	CASSLKGWEQYF
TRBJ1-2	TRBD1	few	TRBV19	TGTGCCAGTAGTCCACAGCGACAGGGGGCGCTTGGCTACACCTTC	CASSPQRQGALGYTF
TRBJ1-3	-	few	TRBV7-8	TGTGCCAGCAGCTCACAGTGGAACTCTGGAAACACCATATATTTT	CASSSQWNSGNTIYF
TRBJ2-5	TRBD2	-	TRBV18	TGTGCCAGCTCACGACTAGCGGGAGGGCCAGGAGAGACCCAGTACTTC	CASSRLAGGPGETQYF
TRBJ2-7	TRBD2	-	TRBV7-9	TGTGCCAGCAGCTTGCAGCGGGATACCTACGAGCAGTACTTC	CASSLQRDTYEQYF
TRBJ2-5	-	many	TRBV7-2	TGTGCCAGCAGCTTAGCATTCAGCGGTGAAGAGACCCAGTACTTC	CASSLAFSGEETQYF
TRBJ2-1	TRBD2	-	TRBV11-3	TGTGCCAGCAGCTTAGTACTAGCGGAGGCTAATGAGCAGTTCTTC	CASSLVLAEANEQFF
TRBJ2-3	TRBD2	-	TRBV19	TGTGCCAGTATGGGGACTAGCGGGATTGATACGCAGTATTTT	CASMGTSGIDTQYF
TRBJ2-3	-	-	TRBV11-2	TGTGCCAGCCGAAGTCCGGGACGGAGTACGGATACGCAGTATTTT	CASRSPGRSTDTQYF
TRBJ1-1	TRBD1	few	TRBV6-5	TGTGCCAGCAGTAAGGACAGGGGGAAGAACACTGAAGCTTTCTTT	CASSKDRGKNTEAFF
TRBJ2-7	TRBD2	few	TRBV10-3	TGTGCCATCAGTGAGTTGAACGGTGGGGATGAACTAGCGGGAGTACGGTACGAGCAGTACTTC	CAISELNGGDELAGVRYEQYF
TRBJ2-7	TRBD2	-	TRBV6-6	TGTGCCAGCACCAGGACTAGCGGCCACGAGCAGTACTTC	CASTRTSGHEQYF
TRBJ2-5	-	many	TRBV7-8	TGTGCCAGCAGCCCCCAGGGGGGAGGCTACCAAGAGACCCAGTACTTC	CASSPQGGGYQETQYF
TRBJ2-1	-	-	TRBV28	TGTGCCAGCAGTTTAAGTGCGGGATTCTTATACAATGAGCAGTTCTTC	CASSLSAGFLYNEQFF
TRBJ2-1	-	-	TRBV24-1	TGTGCCACCAGTGATTTTCGGGAAAACAATGAGCAGTTCTTC	CATSDFRENNEQFF